One and the same sample provided the 25 T cell receptor beta chains below, sequenced in a study of cytomegalovirus exposure and HLA in healthy donors. The PCR contained 60 Vbeta and 13 Jbeta primers. Sequenced by immunoSEQ multiplex PCR; TCRdb stores in-frame clones only, minus some. Of hundreds of thousands of clones listed, over 70% are singletons. Sequencing input: PBMCs. These receptors all stem from a boy aged 2-15 years in good health and CMV-seronegative.

The chain carries TRBV19 and TRBJ2-7, with D perhaps matching TRBD2 (5 bases). CDR3 size: 14 residues. Germline values: CDR1 LNHDA, CDR2 SQIVND (reference sequence). The V gene lost 5 bases and the J gene lost 2 bases, with 13 bases spanning the gap. Here the CDR3 DNA reads TGTGCCAGTAGTCCCGGAGGTGGCCCCTACGAGCAGTACTTC. Its protein is CASSPGGGPYEQYF.

The chain employs TRBV30 and TRBJ1-2; 9 positions agree with TRBD1. The V segment lost 4 bases and the J segment 4 bases; nucleotides outside the gene matches: 7. Germline loops: CDR1 GTSNPN, CDR2 SVGIG (reference sequence). The length of the CDR3 is 14 residues. The CDR3 DNA reads TGTGCCTGGAACGAGTGGGGACAGGGCTATGGCTACACCTTC. It encodes CAWNEWGQGYGYTF.

V and J are TRBV15 and TRBJ1-3; tentative D call: TRBD1 (6 bases). The CDR3 loop spans 13 amino acids. V lost 7 bases and J lost 4, with 11 bases in between. From germline, CDR1 is LNHNV and CDR2 YYDKDF (reference sequence). This CDR3 is CATKQGYGNTIYF. In DNA form, the CDR3 reads TGTGCCACCAAACAGGGATACGGAAACACCATATATTTT.

This chain links TRBV11-1 with TRBJ2-1, with 9 bases matching TRBD2. This CDR3 region has 15 residues. CDR1 is SGHAT, CDR2 FQDESV, per germline (reference sequence). With V trimmed by 2 bases and J by 7 bases, 6 bases remained unmatched. CDR3 region: CASSLISGSGNEQFF. In nucleotides, the CDR3 is TGTGCCAGCAGCTTAATTAGCGGGAGCGGGAATGAGCAGTTCTTC.

The rearrangement uses TRBV9 and TRBJ2-5; TRBD1 aligns across 8 bases. Per germline, CDR1 SGDLS and CDR2 YYNGEE. CDR3 length: 14 residues. The V and J ends lost 0 bases and 5 bases, in that order; junction bases with no gene match: 3. The CDR3 reads CASSVGRGPETQYF. As DNA, the CDR3 is TGTGCCAGCAGCGTAGGCAGGGGGCCTGAGACCCAGTACTTC.

The chain joins TRBV7-6 to TRBJ2-7; 11 bases line up with TRBD2. Unmatched junction bases numbered 7, after V lost 4 bases and J lost 5 bases. The CDR3 extends over 15 amino acids. Per germline, CDR1 SGHVS and CDR2 FNYEAQ. The CDR3 nucleotides read TGTGCCAGCAGCTCTCCGACTAGCGGGATGGACGAGCAGTACTTC. This encodes CASSSPTSGMDEQYF. The whole variable domain, remainder taken from reference TRBV7-6 and TRBJ2-7, is GAGVSQSPRYKVTKRGQDVALRCDPISGHVSLYWYRQALGQGPEFLTYFNYEAQQDKSGLPNDRFSAERPEGSISTLTIQRTEQRDSAMYRCASSSPTSGMDEQYFGPGTRLTVT.

V is TRBV11-2 and J is TRBJ2-3; D perhaps matches TRBD1 (6 bases). The CDR3 runs to 16 residues. The germline gives CDR1 SGHAT, CDR2 FQNNGV. V shed 4 bases and J shed 8 bases, with 22 bases lying between them. CDR3 in amino acids: CASSSVKGVLLGTQYF. The DNA of the CDR3 is TGTGCCAGCAGCTCCGTCAAGGGGGTGCTCTTAGGTACGCAGTATTTT.

There are a few counts of this clone. V is TRBV6-5 and J is TRBJ2-7, with TRBD1 matching 9 bases. Trimming took 6 bases from V and 2 from J; bases not matched to a gene: 5. Germline V gene sequence: CDR1 MNHEY, CDR2 SVGAGI. The CDR3 has 14 amino acids. The CDR3 here is CASRGDRDPYEQYF. The CDR3 DNA reads as TGTGCCAGCAGGGGGGACAGGGACCCCTACGAGCAGTACTTC.

The gene calls are TRBV5-5 and TRBJ2-5; 11 bases align to TRBD2. Germline assignment: CDR1 SGHKS and CDR2 YYEKEE (reference sequence). V was clipped by 2 bases and J by 1 base; unmatched bases: 4. The CDR3 loop spans 16 amino acids. The CDR3 region is CASSLGSGGAQETQYF. The CDR3 DNA is TGTGCCAGCAGCTTAGGTAGCGGGGGGGCCCAAGAGACCCAGTACTTC.

This clone was seen more than once but under ten times. V is TRBV4-1 and J is TRBJ2-7; no clear D. Germline CDR1 reads MGHRA; CDR2 reads YSYEKL. Deletions cut 0 bases from V and 7 bases from J, with 13 bases between. CDR3 length: 14 amino acids. The chain's CDR3 is CASSQEGSASEQYF. In nucleotides, the CDR3 is TGCGCCAGCAGCCAAGAAGGCTCGGCTAGTGAGCAGTACTTC.

This clone was seen only a few times. The chain couples TRBV5-6 to TRBJ2-6; D is perhaps TRBD2 (7 bases). V was trimmed by 6 bases and J by 2 bases, leaving 12 bases between them. This CDR3 has 15 residues. The germline gives CDR1 SGHDT, CDR2 YYEEEE. This chain's CDR3 is CASTRGAAGANVLTF. The CDR3 DNA follows: TGTGCCAGCACCCGGGGGGCGGCTGGGGCCAACGTCCTGACTTTC.

The chain has TRBV2 and TRBJ2-7; D possibly corresponds to TRBD2 (5 bases). The CDR3 is 11 amino acids. Germline lookup yields CDR1 SNHLY and CDR2 FYNNEI. Trimming left V 10 bases short and J 3 bases short, with 10 bases between. The CDR3 DNA reads TGTGCCACCCAACGGGGCTACGAGCAGTACTTC. Residues: CATQRGYEQYF.

The V gene is TRBV7-6, the J gene TRBJ2-7; no clear D gene. Trimming shortened V by 1 base and J by 2 bases, and 9 bases separated the two germline ends. The CDR3 is 14 residues long. Germline V gene sequence: CDR1 SGHVS, CDR2 FNYEAQ. This CDR3 reads CASSLDDNPYEQYF. As DNA, the CDR3 is TGTGCCAGCAGCTTAGATGACAACCCCTACGAGCAGTACTTC.

In the case of this clone: One junction end does not reproduce the germline sequence, and a read error may be involved. The V and J genes are TRBV7-9 and TRBJ2-3; 12 nucleotides agree with TRBD2. Germline CDR1 is SEHNR and CDR2 is FQNEAQ (reference sequence). The CDR3 loop spans 17 amino acids. The CDR3 coding sequence is TGTTCCAGCAGCCCCTTCCTAGCGGGGGGGCAAGTAGGTACGCAGTATTTT. It encodes CSSSPFLAGGQVGTQYF. The full variable domain, with the rest looked up from reference TRBV7-9 and TRBJ2-3, is DTGVSQNPRHKITKRGQNVTFRCDPISEHNRLYWYRQTLGQGPEFLTYFQNEAQLEKSRLLSDRFSAERPKGSFSTLEIQRTEQGDSAMYLCSSSPFLAGGQVGTQYFGPGTRLTVL.

V and J are TRBV29-1 and TRBJ2-7, with TRBD2 matching 8 bases. The V segment lost 5 bases and the J segment 3 bases; nucleotides outside the gene matches: 6. The CDR3 covers 13 residues. From germline, CDR1 is SQVTM and CDR2 ANQGSEA. The CDR3 region has the DNA TGCAGCGTTAGCGGGGGCCAGAGCTACGAGCAGTACTTC. Translating it yields CSVSGGQSYEQYF.

The gene calls are TRBV7-2 and TRBJ2-1; 12 nucleotides match TRBD2. The CDR3 runs to 16 residues. The germline gives CDR1 SGHTA, CDR2 FQGNSA. The V and J ends lost 5 bases and 3 bases, in that order; junction bases with no gene match: 5. CDR3: CASSTTSGGNYNEQFF. CDR3 coding DNA: TGTGCCAGCAGCACGACTAGCGGGGGAAACTACAATGAGCAGTTCTTC.

This clone was counted only a few times. This sequence joins TRBV27 and TRBJ1-5; TRBD1 might be the D (5 bases). This CDR3 region has 15 residues. Trimming took 2 bases from V and 6 from J, leaving 14 bases between them. Germline loops: CDR1 MNHEY, CDR2 SMNVEV (reference sequence). CDR3 sequence reads: CASSLAAGLSQPQHF. For the CDR3, the DNA is TGTGCCAGCAGTTTAGCGGCAGGGCTTAGTCAGCCCCAGCATTTT.

The sample holds a few counts of this clone. The rearrangement links TRBV6-6 to TRBJ2-1, with D tentatively TRBD1 (6 bases). CDR1 is MNHNY and CDR2 is SVGAGI in the germline V gene (reference sequence). This CDR3 has 12 residues. Trimming pared 4 bases from V and 8 bases from J, leaving 9 bases between. The CDR3 sequence: CASSSQGHEQFF. In DNA form, the CDR3 reads TGTGCCAGCAGTTCACAGGGCCATGAGCAGTTCTTC.

The rearrangement uses TRBV2 and TRBJ2-2, with D possibly being TRBD2 (6 bases). The CDR3 is made up of 13 amino acids. Per the germline V gene, CDR1 is SNHLY and CDR2 is FYNNEI. V was shortened by 8 bases and J by 6 bases, with 13 bases between the two germline ends. The CDR3 spells CASVRGSAGELFF. CDR3 bases: TGTGCCAGCGTTCGGGGGTCGGCCGGGGAGCTGTTTTTT. The full variable domain, completed using reference TRBV2 and TRBJ2-2, is EPEVTQTPSHQVTQMGQEVILRCVPISNHLYFYWYRQILGQKVEFLVSFYNNEISEKSEIFDDQFSVERPDGSNFTLKIRSTKLEDSAMYFCASVRGSAGELFFGEGSRLTVL.

This chain connects TRBV27 to TRBJ2-2; D may be TRBD2 (5 bases). Trimming stripped 7 bases from V and 4 bases from J, with 13 bases between. The germline gives CDR1 MNHEY, CDR2 SMNVEV (reference sequence). This CDR3 is built from 14 residues. CDR3 DNA sequence: TGTGCCAGCATGGTCGGGGTTGGCACCGGGGAGCTGTTTTTT. It is translated as CASMVGVGTGELFF.

This sequence joins TRBV7-8 and TRBJ2-7, with D possibly being TRBD1 (6 bases). From germline, CDR1 is SGHVS and CDR2 FQNEAQ. V lost 3 bases and J 2 bases, leaving 14 bases between the germline ends. The CDR3 spans 15 residues. This chain's CDR3 is CASSFQGTEPYEQYF. The DNA for the CDR3 is TGTGCCAGCAGCTTTCAGGGGACCGAACCCTACGAGCAGTACTTC.

The chain employs TRBV4-2 and TRBJ2-5; TRBD1 aligns across 7 bases. The J call may be incorrect, as the DNA end agrees better with TRBJ2-7. The CDR3 runs to 15 residues. CDR1 is LGHNA and CDR2 is YNFKEQ in the germline V gene. The CDR3 DNA is TGTGCCAGCAGCCAAGAACGACAGGGATGGAACGAGCAGTACTTC. Translated: CASSQERQGWNEQYF.

J is TRBJ2-7 and V is TRBV4-2; D possibly corresponds to TRBD2 (6 bases). The V gene's germline CDR1 is LGHNA and CDR2 YNFKEQ. CDR3 length equals 14 residues. Trimming removed 0 bases from V and 3 bases from J, with 9 bases in between. The CDR3 region is CASSQDETSYEQYF. In DNA, the CDR3 is TGTGCCAGCAGCCAAGACGAGACTAGCTACGAGCAGTACTTC.

The V call is TRBV2, the J call TRBJ2-5; D possibly corresponds to TRBD2 (5 bases). Trimming removed 6 bases at V and 1 base at J, with 12 bases between. The CDR3 length is 14 residues. The germline CDR1 and CDR2 sequences are SNHLY and FYNNEI. The CDR3: CASRPLSGQETQYF. DNA for the CDR3: TGTGCCAGCAGACCTCTAAGCGGCCAAGAGACCCAGTACTTC.

The V gene is TRBV19, the J gene TRBJ2-5, with TRBD2 identical over 11 bases. The V gene's germline CDR1 is LNHDA and CDR2 SQIVND (reference sequence). The CDR3 is 16 residues long. With 5 bases clipped from V and 5 bases from J, the junction kept 10 bases outside the gene matches. CDR3 loop: CASSSGTSGRGETQYF. Here the CDR3 DNA reads TGTGCCAGTAGTTCCGGGACTAGCGGTCGTGGGGAGACCCAGTACTTC.